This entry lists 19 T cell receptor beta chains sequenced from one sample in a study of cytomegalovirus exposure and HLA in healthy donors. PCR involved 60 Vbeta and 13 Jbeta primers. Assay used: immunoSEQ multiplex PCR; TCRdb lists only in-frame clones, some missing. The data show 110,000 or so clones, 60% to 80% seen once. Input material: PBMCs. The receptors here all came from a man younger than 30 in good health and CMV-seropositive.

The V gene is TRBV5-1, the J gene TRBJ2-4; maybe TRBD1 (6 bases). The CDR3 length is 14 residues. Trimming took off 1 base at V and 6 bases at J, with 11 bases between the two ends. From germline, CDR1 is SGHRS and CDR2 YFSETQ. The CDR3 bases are TGCGCCAGCAGCTTGATAGGGGGACGAAACATTCAGTACTTC. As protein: CASSLIGGRNIQYF.

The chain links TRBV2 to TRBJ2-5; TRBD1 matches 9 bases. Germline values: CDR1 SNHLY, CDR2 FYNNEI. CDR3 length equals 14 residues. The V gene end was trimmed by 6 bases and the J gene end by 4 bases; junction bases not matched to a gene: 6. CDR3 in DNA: TGTGCCAGCAGACCTGGACAGGGGATAGAGACCCAGTACTTC. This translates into CASRPGQGIETQYF.

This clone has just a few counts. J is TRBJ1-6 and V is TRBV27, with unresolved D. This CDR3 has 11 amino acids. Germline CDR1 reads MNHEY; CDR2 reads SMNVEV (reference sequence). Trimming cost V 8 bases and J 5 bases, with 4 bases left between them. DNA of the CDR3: TGTGCCAGCGGCAATAATTCACCCCTCCACTTT. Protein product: CASGNNSPLHF.

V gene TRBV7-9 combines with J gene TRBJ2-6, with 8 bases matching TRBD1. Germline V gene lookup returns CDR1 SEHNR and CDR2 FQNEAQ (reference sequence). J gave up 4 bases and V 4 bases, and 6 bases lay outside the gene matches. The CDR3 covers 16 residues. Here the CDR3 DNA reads TGTGCCAGCAGCTCGGACAGGGCATCAGGGGCCAACGTCCTGACTTTC. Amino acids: CASSSDRASGANVLTF.

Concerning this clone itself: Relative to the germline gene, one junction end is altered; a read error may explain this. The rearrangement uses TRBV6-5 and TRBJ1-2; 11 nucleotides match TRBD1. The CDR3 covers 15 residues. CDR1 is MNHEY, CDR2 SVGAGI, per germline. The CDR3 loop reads CASSSSRTGGRGYIF. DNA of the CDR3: TGTGCCAGCAGCTCCTCCCGGACAGGGGGCAGGGGCTACATCTTC.

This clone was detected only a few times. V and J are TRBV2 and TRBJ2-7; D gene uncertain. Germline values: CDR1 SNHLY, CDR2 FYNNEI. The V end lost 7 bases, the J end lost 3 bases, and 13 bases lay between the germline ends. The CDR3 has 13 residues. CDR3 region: CASTPRSDYEQYV. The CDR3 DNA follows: TGTGCCAGCACCCCGAGGTCGGACTACGAGCAGTACGTC.

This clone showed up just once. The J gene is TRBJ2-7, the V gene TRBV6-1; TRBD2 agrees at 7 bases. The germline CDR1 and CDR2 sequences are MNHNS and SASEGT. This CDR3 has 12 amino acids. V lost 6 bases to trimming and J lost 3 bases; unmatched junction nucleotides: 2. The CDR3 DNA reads TGTGCCAGCAGCCGGGACTACTACGAGCAGTACTTC. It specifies CASSRDYYEQYF.

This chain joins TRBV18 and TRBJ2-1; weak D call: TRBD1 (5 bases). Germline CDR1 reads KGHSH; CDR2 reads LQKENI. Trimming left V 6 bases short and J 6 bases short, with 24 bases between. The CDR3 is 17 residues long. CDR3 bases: TGTGCCAGCTCGATCGGGTTGCAGGGCAGCTACTCCAATGAGCAGTTCTTC. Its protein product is CASSIGLQGSYSNEQFF.

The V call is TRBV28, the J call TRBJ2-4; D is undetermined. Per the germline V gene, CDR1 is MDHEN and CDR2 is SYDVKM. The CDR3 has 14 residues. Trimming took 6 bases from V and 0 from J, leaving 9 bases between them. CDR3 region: CASRGSLAKNIQYF. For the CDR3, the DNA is TGTGCCAGCAGGGGCAGCCTAGCCAAAAACATTCAGTACTTC. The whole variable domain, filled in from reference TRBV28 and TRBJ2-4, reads DVKVTQSSRYLVKRTGEKVFLECVQDMDHENMFWYRQDPGLGLRLIYFSYDVKMKEKGDIPEGYSVSREKKERFSLILESASTNQTSMYLCASRGSLAKNIQYFGAGTRLSVL.

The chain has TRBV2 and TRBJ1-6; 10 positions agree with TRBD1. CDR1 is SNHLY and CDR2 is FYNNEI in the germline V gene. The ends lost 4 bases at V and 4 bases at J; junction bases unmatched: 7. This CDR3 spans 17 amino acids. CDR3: CASSARQGAYYNSPLHF. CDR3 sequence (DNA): TGTGCCAGCAGTGCCCGACAGGGGGCTTATTATAATTCACCCCTCCACTTT.

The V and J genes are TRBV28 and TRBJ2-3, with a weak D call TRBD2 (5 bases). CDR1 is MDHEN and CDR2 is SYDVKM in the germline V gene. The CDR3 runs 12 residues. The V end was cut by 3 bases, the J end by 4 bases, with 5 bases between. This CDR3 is CASSFGADTQYF. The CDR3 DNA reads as TGTGCCAGCAGTTTCGGGGCAGATACGCAGTATTTT.

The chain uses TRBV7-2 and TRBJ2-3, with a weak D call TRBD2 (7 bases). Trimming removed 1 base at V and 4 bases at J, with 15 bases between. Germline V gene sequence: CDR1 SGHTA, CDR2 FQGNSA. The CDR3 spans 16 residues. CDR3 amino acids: CASSLVSGGGADTQYF. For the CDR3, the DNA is TGTGCCAGCAGCTTAGTATCGGGGGGCGGAGCAGATACGCAGTATTTT.

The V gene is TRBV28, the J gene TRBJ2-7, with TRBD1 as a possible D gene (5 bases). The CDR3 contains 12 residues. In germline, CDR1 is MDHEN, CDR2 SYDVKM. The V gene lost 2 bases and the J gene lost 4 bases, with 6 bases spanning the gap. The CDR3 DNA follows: TGTGCCAGCAGTTTACAGGGTTACGAGCAGTACGTC. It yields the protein CASSLQGYEQYV.

The CDR3 spells CASIRGNMNTEAFF. DNA of the CDR3: TGTGCCAGCATTCGGGGTAACATGAACACTGAAGCTTTCTTT. The chain combines TRBV6-6 with TRBJ1-1; D unclear. Germline V gives CDR1 MNHNY, CDR2 SVGAGI (reference sequence). Trimming cost V 7 bases and J 0 bases, with 12 bases left between them. This CDR3 spans 14 amino acids.

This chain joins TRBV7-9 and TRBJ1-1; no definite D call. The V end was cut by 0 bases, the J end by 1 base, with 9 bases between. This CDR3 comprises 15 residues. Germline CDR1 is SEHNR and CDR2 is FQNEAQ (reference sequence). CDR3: CASSLAHSKNTEAFF. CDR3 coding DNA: TGTGCCAGCAGCTTAGCGCACAGCAAGAACACTGAAGCTTTCTTT.

CDR3 residues: CASSVESVSYEQYF. CDR3 DNA: TGTGCCAGCAGCGTAGAGAGCGTCTCCTACGAGCAGTACTTC. The rearrangement uses TRBV9 and TRBJ2-7, with unresolved D. Germline V CDR1 and CDR2: SGDLS, YYNGEE. CDR3 length equals 14 residues. V lost 0 bases to trimming and J lost 0 bases, with 7 bases between them.

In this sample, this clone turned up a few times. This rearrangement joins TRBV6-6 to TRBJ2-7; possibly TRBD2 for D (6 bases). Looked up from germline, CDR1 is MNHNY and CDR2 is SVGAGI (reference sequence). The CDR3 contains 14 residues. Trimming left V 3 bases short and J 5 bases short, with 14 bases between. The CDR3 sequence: CASSYGGTGNEQYV. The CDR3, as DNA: TGTGCCAGCAGTTATGGGGGGACTGGGAACGAGCAGTACGTC.

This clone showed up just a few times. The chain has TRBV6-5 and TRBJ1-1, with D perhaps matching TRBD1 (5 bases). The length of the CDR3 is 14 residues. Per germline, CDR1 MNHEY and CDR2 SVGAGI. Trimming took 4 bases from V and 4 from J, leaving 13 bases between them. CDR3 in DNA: TGTGCCAGCAGTTTACCACAGGTTCCCACTGAAGCTTTCTTT. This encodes CASSLPQVPTEAFF.

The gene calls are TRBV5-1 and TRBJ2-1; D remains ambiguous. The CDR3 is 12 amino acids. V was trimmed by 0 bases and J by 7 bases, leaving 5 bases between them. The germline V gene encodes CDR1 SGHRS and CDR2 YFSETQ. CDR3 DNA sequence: TGCGCCAGCAGCTTGGATCTGAATGAGCAGTTCTTC. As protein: CASSLDLNEQFF.